Each of the 26 T cell receptor beta chains below was sequenced from the same sample in a study of OX40 agonist ivuxolimab in advanced cancers. Only in-frame clones appear in the TCRdb table, and some are missing; sequencing was by immunoSEQ multiplex PCR. The repertoire holds approximately 60,000 clones, with under 95% as singletons. This specimen was CD4+ or CD8+ T cells sorted from blood, taken in a trial of the OX40 agonist ivuxolimab. All receptors derive from an adult with an advanced solid tumor such as melanoma, head and neck, liver or kidney cancer.

CDR3: CASTNKRQGNTEAFF. As DNA, the CDR3 is TGTGCCAGCACCAATAAAAGACAGGGGAACACTGAAGCTTTCTTT. The J gene is TRBJ1-1, the V gene TRBV6-6, with TRBD1 matching 7 bases. Germline trimming cut 7 bases from V and 1 base from J; bases unmatched to any gene: 9. Germline V gene lookup returns CDR1 MNHNY and CDR2 SVGAGI (reference sequence). The CDR3 sequence is 15 residues long.

The chain is built from TRBV18 and TRBJ1-1; D might be TRBD1 (6 bases). The germline V gene has CDR1 KGHSH and CDR2 LQKENI. Trimming pared 2 bases from V and 1 base from J, leaving 14 bases between. This CDR3 is built from 16 residues. CDR3 DNA: TGTGCCAGCTCACCAAGGGGGGGGCAGGGGAACACTGAAGCTTTCTTT. As protein: CASSPRGGQGNTEAFF.

The CDR3 nucleotides are TGTGCCAGCAGTGAATTTATCAATCAAGAGACCCAGTACTTC. This gives the protein CASSEFINQETQYF. The chain carries TRBV25-1 and TRBJ2-5, with D uncertain. CDR1 is MGHDK and CDR2 is SYGVNS in the germline V gene. V lost 1 base and J 2 bases, leaving 8 bases between the germline ends. This CDR3 has 14 amino acids.

This rearrangement joins TRBV14 to TRBJ2-5, with TRBD2 as a possible D gene (6 bases). V was shortened by 4 bases and J by 4 bases, with 10 bases between the two germline ends. CDR1 is SGHDN, CDR2 FVKESK, per germline. The CDR3 length is 13 residues. CDR3 DNA sequence: TGTGCCAGCAGCCCGATGGGAGGAGAGACCCAGTACTTC. It is translated as CASSPMGGETQYF.

The chain has TRBV28 and TRBJ2-7, with D tentatively TRBD2 (6 bases). This CDR3 is built from 14 residues. The V end was cut by 8 bases, the J end by 3 bases, with 17 bases between. From germline, CDR1 is MDHEN and CDR2 SYDVKM. CDR3 nucleotide sequence: TGTGCCAGCCACTCCCTAGCGAAGCACTACGAGCAGTACTTC. This encodes CASHSLAKHYEQYF.

Notes on this clone: The junction differs from germline at one of its ends, possibly a read error. The genes are TRBV7-7 and TRBJ1-3; D may be TRBD1 (6 bases). The germline gives CDR1 SSHAT, CDR2 FNYEAQ (reference sequence). CDR3 length equals 16 residues. The DNA of the CDR3 is TGTGCTAGCAGCTTCCGAGACAGGAGCTCTGGAAACACCATATATTTT. Translating gives CASSFRDRSSGNTIYF.

This chain links TRBV6-1 with TRBJ1-1, with D tentatively TRBD1 (6 bases). Germline CDR1 reads MNHNS; CDR2 reads SASEGT. Trimming pared 7 bases from V and 2 bases from J, leaving 17 bases between. There are 15 residues in the CDR3. CDR3 sequence (DNA): TGTGCCAGCACCGAAGGGGGGCGTATAAACACTGAAGCTTTCTTT. Protein sequence: CASTEGGRINTEAFF.

The chain recombines TRBV7-3 with TRBJ1-5; the D gene is possibly TRBD1 (5 bases). V lost 4 bases, J lost 1 base, and 17 bases lay in between. Germline V gene data show CDR1 as SGHTA and CDR2 as FQGTGA. The CDR3 is 17 amino acids. DNA of the CDR3: TGTGCCAGCAGCTACCCACGTCGGGACCCGAGCAATCAGCCCCAGCATTTT. This gives the protein CASSYPRRDPSNQPQHF. The full variable domain, rest sourced from reference TRBV7-3 and TRBJ1-5, is GAGVSQTPSNKVTEKGKYVELRCDPISGHTALYWYRQSLGQGPEFLIYFQGTGAADDSGLPNDRFFAVRPEGSVSTLKIQRTERGDSAVYLCASSYPRRDPSNQPQHFGDGTRLSIL.

The rearrangement uses TRBV6-6 and TRBJ2-7; D possibly uses TRBD1 or TRBD2 (5 bases each). Germline CDR1 MNHNY, CDR2 SVGAGI (reference sequence). The length of the CDR3 is 11 residues. The CDR3 here is CASGRSYEQYF. The DNA of the CDR3 is TGTGCTTCGGGACGGTCCTACGAGCAGTACTTC.

The chain links TRBV5-1 to TRBJ1-2, with D perhaps matching TRBD1 (5 bases). The V end was cut by 4 bases, the J end by 2 bases, with 15 bases between. The CDR3 sequence is 15 residues long. From germline, CDR1 is SGHRS and CDR2 YFSETQ. CDR3 nucleotide sequence: TGCGCCAGCAGCCCCTTCCCTGACAGAAACTATGGCTACACCTTC. Translation: CASSPFPDRNYGYTF.

The chain has TRBV7-2 and TRBJ2-7; TRBD1 or TRBD2 may be the D gene (6 bases each). The CDR3 is 15 residues long. Trimming shortened V by 5 bases and J by 7 bases, and 21 bases separated the two germline ends. Germline-derived CDR1 and CDR2 are SGHTA and FQGNSA. The CDR3 loop reads CASSPYINGGLEQYF. CDR3 bases: TGTGCCAGCAGCCCATACATCAATGGGGGGCTTGAGCAGTACTTC.

This clone was recorded once. This chain connects TRBV5-1 to TRBJ2-7; 8 positions match TRBD2. The CDR3 is made up of 14 amino acids. Per germline, CDR1 SGHRS and CDR2 YFSETQ. J gave up 7 bases and V 0 bases, and 6 bases lay outside the gene matches. The CDR3 protein is CASSLELAVGEQYF. CDR3 nucleotide sequence: TGCGCCAGCAGCTTGGAACTAGCGGTGGGAGAGCAGTACTTC.

This clone was recorded only once. J is TRBJ2-3 and V is TRBV18; D is possibly TRBD1 (6 bases). The CDR3 totals 19 residues. CDR1 is KGHSH, CDR2 LQKENI, per germline. The V gene lost 3 bases and the J gene lost 2 bases, with 24 bases spanning the gap. This CDR3 is CASSPRAGVDLSHTDTQYF. The CDR3 bases are TGTGCCAGCTCACCGAGGGCAGGGGTGGACCTATCTCACACAGATACGCAGTATTTT.

The chain carries TRBV29-1 and TRBJ2-2; the D is unclear. CDR1 is SQVTM and CDR2 is ANQGSEA in the germline V gene. The CDR3 runs 14 residues. V dropped 3 bases and J dropped 6 bases, with 14 bases sitting between them. CDR3 nucleotides: TGCAGCGTTGAGGGGAACCCCGGCGCCGGGGAGCTGTTTTTT. Its translation is CSVEGNPGAGELFF.

This chain connects TRBV5-1 to TRBJ2-5; TRBD2 is a possible D gene (5 bases). The CDR3 covers 16 residues. Trimming left V 0 bases short and J 2 bases short, with 14 bases between. Germline V gene sequence: CDR1 SGHRS, CDR2 YFSETQ. CDR3 sequence (DNA): TGCGCCAGCAGCTTGGGCTTTATCGGGGAGCAAGAGACCCAGTACTTC. It encodes CASSLGFIGEQETQYF. Based on the CDR3 plus reference TRBV5-1 and TRBJ2-5, the full variable domain is KAGVTQTPRYLIKTRGQQVTLSCSPISGHRSVSWYQQTPGQGLQFLFEYFSETQRNKGNFPGRFSGRQFSNSRSEMNVSTLELGDSALYLCASSLGFIGEQETQYFGPGTRLLVL.

The V call is TRBV15, the J call TRBJ2-1; weak D call: TRBD1 (6 bases). CDR3 size: 16 residues. The V end was cut by 2 bases, the J end by 0 bases, with 11 bases between. CDR1 and CDR2 from the germline V gene are LNHNV and YYDKDF (reference sequence). The CDR3: CATSRWQGSSYNEQFF. The CDR3 DNA follows: TGTGCCACCAGCAGATGGCAGGGGAGCTCCTACAATGAGCAGTTCTTC.

This sequence joins TRBV30 and TRBJ2-5, with 14 bases matching TRBD2. The CDR3 length is 16 residues. V lost 3 bases and J lost 5; bases outside the gene matches: 8. From germline, CDR1 is GTSNPN and CDR2 SVGIG (reference sequence). In nucleotides, the CDR3 is TGTGCCTGGAGCCGACTAGCGGGAGGGCCCGGGGAGACCCAGTACTTC. Its protein is CAWSRLAGGPGETQYF.

The genes are TRBV6-1 and TRBJ2-7, with D perhaps TRBD2 (6 bases). The V and J ends lost 4 bases and 0 bases respectively, with 13 bases between them. Looked up from germline, CDR1 is MNHNS and CDR2 is SASEGT. CDR3 length equals 15 residues. CDR3 protein: CASSASLGGSYEQYF. The CDR3 DNA is TGTGCCAGCAGTGCCTCCCTGGGAGGCTCCTACGAGCAGTACTTC.

CDR3 DNA sequence: TGTGCCAGCAGCCAACAGGGAGGGTACTCCTACGAGCAGTACTTC. Its translation: CASSQQGGYSYEQYF. The chain links TRBV7-8 to TRBJ2-7; D is perhaps TRBD2 (7 bases). The CDR3 has 15 amino acids. CDR1 is SGHVS, CDR2 FQNEAQ, per germline. The V gene lost 5 bases and the J gene lost 0 bases, with 14 bases spanning the gap.

Comments on this clone: The same CDR3 can be traced to other DNA sequences in this sample. The chain couples TRBV5-1 to TRBJ2-5, with D unclear. The V end was cut by 0 bases, the J end by 2 bases, with 8 bases between. This CDR3 has 14 amino acids. The germline gives CDR1 SGHRS, CDR2 YFSETQ. The CDR3 DNA sequence: TGCGCCAGCAGCTTGGGAACGGGTCAAGAGACCCAGTACTTC. This translates into CASSLGTGQETQYF.

This chain joins TRBV7-3 and TRBJ2-3; TRBD1 aligns across 9 bases. Germline V gene sequence: CDR1 SGHTA, CDR2 FQGTGA. This CDR3 spans 15 amino acids. V lost 5 bases and J lost 1; bases outside the gene matches: 4. CDR3 protein: CASSQQGAGTDTQYF. DNA for the CDR3: TGTGCCAGCAGCCAACAGGGGGCGGGCACAGATACGCAGTATTTT.

This chain joins TRBV6-1 and TRBJ2-5; 12 nucleotides line up with TRBD1. With V trimmed by 6 bases and J by 5 bases, 7 bases remained unmatched. CDR3 length: 15 amino acids. In germline, CDR1 is MNHNS, CDR2 SASEGT. The CDR3 sequence: CASRAGTGGMETQYF. The CDR3 DNA is TGTGCCAGCAGAGCCGGGACAGGGGGCATGGAGACCCAGTACTTC.

This clone was seen a single time. The J gene is TRBJ2-1, the V gene TRBV9, with TRBD1 as a possible D gene (5 bases). This CDR3 region has 15 residues. V shed 1 base and J shed 7 bases, with 15 bases lying between them. CDR1 is SGDLS, CDR2 YYNGEE, per germline. CDR3 nucleotides: TGTGCCAGCAGCGTATCACAGGCCTCTTGGAATGAGCAGTTCTTC. Translated: CASSVSQASWNEQFF.

V and J are TRBV7-9 and TRBJ2-5, with TRBD2 matching over 7 bases. Looked up from germline, CDR1 is SEHNR and CDR2 is FQNEAQ (reference sequence). This CDR3 has 14 residues. The J segment lost 5 bases and the V segment lost 0 bases, leaving 3 bases of the junction unmatched. CDR3 region: CASSLAGGPETQYF. As DNA, the CDR3 is TGTGCCAGCAGCTTAGCGGGAGGGCCCGAGACCCAGTACTTC.

The chain combines TRBV29-1 with TRBJ2-1; the D is unclear. This CDR3 is 12 amino acids long. Between the trimmed V and J ends, which lost 4 bases and 14 bases, there was a span of 18 bases. Germline CDR1 and CDR2: SQVTM and ANQGSEA. The CDR3 loop reads CSVGDLGIHEFF. The CDR3 region has the DNA TGCAGCGTTGGGGATTTGGGGATTCACGAGTTCTTC.

The chain recombines TRBV5-5 with TRBJ2-7, with D possibly being TRBD2 (5 bases). V lost 5 bases and J 6 bases, leaving 12 bases between the germline ends. The CDR3 contains 12 residues. Germline CDR1 reads SGHKS; CDR2 reads YYEKEE (reference sequence). The CDR3 sequence: CASSSGLGEQYF. The CDR3 DNA is TGTGCCAGCAGTTCCGGACTGGGCGAGCAGTACTTC.